This record looks at one T cell receptor beta chain sequence and its context. The sample is drawn from a study of cytomegalovirus exposure and HLA in healthy donors. About the study: The 120 or so validation repertoires used the same platform as the 600 to 750 first-cohort repertoires (as reported by a later analysis).

The data were produced by immunoSEQ multiplex PCR, yet TCRdb's version contains in-frame clones alone and is incomplete. The sample contains under 250,000 clones, 70% to 90% of which appear only once. The sequenced sample consisted of PBMCs. The clonotype was recovered from a woman between 18 and 30 years old in good health and CMV-seronegative.

The CDR3 DNA follows: TGCAGTGCTTTGGACACCGGGGAGCTGTTTTTT. Its translation is CSALDTGELFF. The V and J genes are TRBV20-1 and TRBJ2-2, with D unresolved. CDR1 is DFQATT, CDR2 SNEGSKA, per germline (reference sequence). V was shortened by 5 bases and J by 3 bases, with 4 bases between the two germline ends. CDR3 size: 11 residues.